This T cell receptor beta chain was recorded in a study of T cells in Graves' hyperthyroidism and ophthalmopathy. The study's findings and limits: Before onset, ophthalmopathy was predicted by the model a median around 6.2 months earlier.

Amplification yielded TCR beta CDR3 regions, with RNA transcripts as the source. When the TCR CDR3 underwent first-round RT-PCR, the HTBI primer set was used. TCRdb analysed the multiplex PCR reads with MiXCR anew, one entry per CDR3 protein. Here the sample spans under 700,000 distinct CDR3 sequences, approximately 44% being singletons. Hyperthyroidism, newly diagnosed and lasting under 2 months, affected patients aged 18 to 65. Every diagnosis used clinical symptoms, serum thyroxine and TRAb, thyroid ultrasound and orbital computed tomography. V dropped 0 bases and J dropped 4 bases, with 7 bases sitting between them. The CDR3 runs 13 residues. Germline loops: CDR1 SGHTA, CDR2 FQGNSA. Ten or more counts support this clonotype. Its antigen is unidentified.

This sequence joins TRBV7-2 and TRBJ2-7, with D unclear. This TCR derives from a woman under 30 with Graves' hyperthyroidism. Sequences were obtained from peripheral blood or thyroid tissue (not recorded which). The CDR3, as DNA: TGTGCCAGCAGCTTAGCGCCTCGGTACGAGCAGTACTTC. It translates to CASSLAPRYEQYF.